This T cell receptor beta chain was recorded in a study of cytomegalovirus exposure and HLA in healthy donors. Study results and limitations: In a later analysis, DRB1 alleles had the most associated TCRs; HLA-C alleles the fewest. According to an earlier analysis, most TCR beta V segments yielded productive rearrangements about 90% or about 30% of the time.

13 Jbeta primers and 60 Vbeta primers were used for the PCR. Assay: immunoSEQ multiplex PCR; the TCRdb copy retains only in-frame clones and omits some. In the table there are about 150,000 clones, 64% of which are singletons. With regard to this clone: Antigen specificity is unknown. Additional DNA sequences in this sample encode the identical CDR3.

CDR3 length equals 13 residues. Trimming took off 0 bases at V and 6 bases at J, with 8 bases between the two ends. The germline V gene encodes CDR1 SGHRS and CDR2 YFSETQ. The clonotype comes from a woman aged 25 to 45 in good health and CMV-seropositive. The chain has TRBV5-1 and TRBJ2-3; no firm D call. Sequenced material: PBMCs. CDR3 coding DNA: TGCGCCAGCAGCTTGGGCGACACTGATACGCAGTATTTT. Its translation is CASSLGDTDTQYF.